A single T cell receptor (beta chain) is shown here with its context. No antigen is known for it. Expressed TCRB transcripts were sequenced because the entire RNA isolate underwent reverse transcription. Assay used: immunoSEQ multiplex PCR; TCRdb lists only in-frame clones, some missing. Among 620,000 or so clones, around 15% were seen once, and the ten largest hold about 0.087%. This entry comes from a study of beta chain features in type 1 diabetes. General observations from the study: Within the patient group, naive, central memory and Treg TCRB repertoires appeared more similar to each other than within healthy donors. Moderate but significant shortening of TCRB CDR3s was recorded in all four CD4+ subsets from Type 1 diabetes patients.

Sorting of CD4+ naive, central memory, regulatory and stem cell-like memory cells was performed via CD45RO/CCR7/CD25/CD127/CD95/CD27. Populations obtained by sorting all exceeded 95% purity. The TCR sequence derives from a man aged 18 to 30 in good health. Sequenced input: naive CD4+ T cells from blood.

CDR3 coding DNA: TGTGCCAGCAGCTTTAGCGGGGGGACCTACGAGCAGTACTTC. It codes for CASSFSGGTYEQYF. The chain links TRBV7-2 to TRBJ2-7, with 10 nucleotides matching TRBD2. J gave up 2 bases and V 3 bases, and 1 base lay outside the gene matches. Germline CDR1 is SGHTA and CDR2 is FQGNSA. The CDR3 runs 14 residues.